This TCR beta chain was captured by sequencing in a study of T cell changes during pregnancy in multiple sclerosis. Assay used: immunoSEQ multiplex PCR; TCRdb lists only in-frame clones, some missing. The repertoire holds more than 60,000 clones, with roughly 90% as singletons. Only one count was recorded for this clone. V was cut by 2 bases and J by 0 bases, with 14 bases left in between. The V gene's germline CDR1 is MNHNS and CDR2 SASEGT. The CDR3 has 17 amino acids. Specimen: CD4+ T cells from peripheral blood mononuclear cells, collected in the third trimester of pregnancy. This chain uses TRBV6-1 with TRBJ1-3, with D unclear. The TCR sequence derives from a female donor in good health, enrolled as a control in a pregnancy study. For the CDR3, the DNA is TGTGCCAGCAGTGAACAAGTACTTACCCACTCTGGAAACACCATATATTTT. Translated: CASSEQVLTHSGNTIYF.